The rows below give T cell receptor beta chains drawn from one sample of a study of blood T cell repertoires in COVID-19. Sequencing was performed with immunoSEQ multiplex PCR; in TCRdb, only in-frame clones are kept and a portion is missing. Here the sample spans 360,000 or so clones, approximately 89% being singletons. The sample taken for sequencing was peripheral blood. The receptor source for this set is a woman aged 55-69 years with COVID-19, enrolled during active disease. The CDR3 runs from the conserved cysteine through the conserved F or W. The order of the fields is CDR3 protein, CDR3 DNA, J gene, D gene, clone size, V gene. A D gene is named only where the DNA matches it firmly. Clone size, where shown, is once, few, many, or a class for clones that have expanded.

CDR3 protein: CAISERPGLTEAFF
CDR3 DNA: TGTGCCATCAGTGAGAGGCCGGGTCTCACTGAAGCTTTCTTT
J gene: TRBJ1-1
D gene: .
clone size: .
V gene: TRBV10-3

CDR3 protein: CASSPRGAGGTPGEKLFF
CDR3 DNA: TGTGCCAGCAGCCCCCGGGGGGCAGGGGGCACGCCTGGGGAAAAACTGTTTTTT
J gene: TRBJ1-4
D gene: TRBD1
clone size: .
V gene: TRBV9

CDR3 protein: CASSPIYGGGDNEQFF
CDR3 DNA: TGTGCCAGCAGTCCCATTTATGGCGGGGGAGACAATGAGCAGTTCTTC
J gene: TRBJ2-1
D gene: TRBD2
clone size: .
V gene: TRBV28

CDR3 protein: CAINSPGGYEQYF
CDR3 DNA: TGTGCCATCAACTCTCCAGGGGGCTACGAGCAGTACTTC
J gene: TRBJ2-7
D gene: TRBD1
clone size: .
V gene: TRBV10-3

CDR3 protein: CASSEAPGGPQHF
CDR3 DNA: TGTGCCAGCAGTGAAGCTCCTGGAGGGCCCCAGCATTTT
J gene: TRBJ1-5
D gene: .
clone size: .
V gene: TRBV6-1

CDR3 protein: CASSQEGGLSTDTQYF
CDR3 DNA: TGTGCCAGCAGCCAAGAGGGGGGATTGAGCACAGATACGCAGTATTTT
J gene: TRBJ2-3
D gene: .
clone size: .
V gene: TRBV3-1/TRBV3-2

CDR3 protein: CASSPLQGGGEAFF
CDR3 DNA: TGTGCCAGCAGCCCCCTCCAGGGAGGCGGTGAAGCTTTCTTT
J gene: TRBJ1-1
D gene: .
clone size: once
V gene: TRBV3-1/TRBV3-2

CDR3 protein: CASSFGPSGNTIYF
CDR3 DNA: TGCGCCAGCAGCTTTGGGCCCTCTGGAAACACCATATATTTT
J gene: TRBJ1-3
D gene: .
clone size: .
V gene: TRBV5-1

CDR3 protein: CASSVGSSGSGYEQYF
CDR3 DNA: TGTGCCAGCAGCGTAGGGAGTAGCGGGTCGGGCTACGAGCAGTACTTC
J gene: TRBJ2-7
D gene: TRBD2
clone size: .
V gene: TRBV9

CDR3 protein: CASRETIYGYTF
CDR3 DNA: TGTGCCAGCAGGGAAACAATCTATGGCTACACCTTC
J gene: TRBJ1-2
D gene: .
clone size: .
V gene: TRBV2

CDR3 protein: CASRRGQGQDTEAFF
CDR3 DNA: TGTGCCAGCAGGAGGGGACAGGGGCAAGACACTGAAGCTTTCTTT
J gene: TRBJ1-1
D gene: TRBD1
clone size: .
V gene: TRBV6-5

CDR3 protein: CASSSDRGFSGNTIYF
CDR3 DNA: TGTGCCAGCAGCAGCGACAGGGGGTTCTCTGGAAACACCATATATTTT
J gene: TRBJ1-3
D gene: TRBD1
clone size: .
V gene: TRBV7-2

CDR3 protein: CASSVGPGSSGANVLTF
CDR3 DNA: TGTGCCAGCAGTGTAGGTCCGGGATCCTCTGGGGCCAACGTCCTGACTTTC
J gene: TRBJ2-6
D gene: .
clone size: .
V gene: TRBV6-1

CDR3 protein: CASSHYQGITEAFF
CDR3 DNA: TGTGCCAGCAGCCATTATCAGGGGATCACTGAAGCTTTCTTT
J gene: TRBJ1-1
D gene: .
clone size: .
V gene: TRBV16

CDR3 protein: CASSRDSMRSSYNEQFF
CDR3 DNA: TGTGCCAGCTCACGGGACTCAATGAGGAGCTCCTACAATGAGCAGTTCTTC
J gene: TRBJ2-1
D gene: .
clone size: .
V gene: TRBV18

CDR3 protein: CASSVGSGLTDTQYF
CDR3 DNA: TGTGCCAGCAGCGTAGGTAGCGGTCTCACAGATACGCAGTATTTT
J gene: TRBJ2-3
D gene: .
clone size: .
V gene: TRBV9

CDR3 protein: CVRSPPGQIYGYTF
CDR3 DNA: TGTGTCAGAAGCCCACCGGGACAGATCTATGGCTACACCTTC
J gene: TRBJ1-2
D gene: .
clone size: .
V gene: TRBV7-5

CDR3 protein: CATRGGTGNEKLFF
CDR3 DNA: TGTGCCACCAGGGGCGGCACAGGGAATGAAAAACTGTTTTTT
J gene: TRBJ1-4
D gene: .
clone size: .
V gene: TRBV10-3

CDR3 protein: CASSLSPGGASTDTQYF
CDR3 DNA: TGTGCCAGCAGTTTATCTCCAGGGGGCGCGAGCACAGATACGCAGTATTTT
J gene: TRBJ2-3
D gene: TRBD1
clone size: .
V gene: TRBV28

CDR3 protein: CASSPGTGANEKLFF
CDR3 DNA: TGTGCCAGCAGTCCAGGGACGGGGGCTAATGAAAAACTGTTTTTT
J gene: TRBJ1-4
D gene: .
clone size: .
V gene: TRBV27

CDR3 protein: CATTGPNQPQHF
CDR3 DNA: TGTGCCACCACAGGGCCCAATCAGCCCCAGCATTTT
J gene: TRBJ1-5
D gene: .
clone size: .
V gene: TRBV28

CDR3 protein: CSVARGQETQYF
CDR3 DNA: TGCAGCGTTGCCAGGGGCCAAGAGACCCAGTACTTC
J gene: TRBJ2-5
D gene: .
clone size: .
V gene: TRBV29-1